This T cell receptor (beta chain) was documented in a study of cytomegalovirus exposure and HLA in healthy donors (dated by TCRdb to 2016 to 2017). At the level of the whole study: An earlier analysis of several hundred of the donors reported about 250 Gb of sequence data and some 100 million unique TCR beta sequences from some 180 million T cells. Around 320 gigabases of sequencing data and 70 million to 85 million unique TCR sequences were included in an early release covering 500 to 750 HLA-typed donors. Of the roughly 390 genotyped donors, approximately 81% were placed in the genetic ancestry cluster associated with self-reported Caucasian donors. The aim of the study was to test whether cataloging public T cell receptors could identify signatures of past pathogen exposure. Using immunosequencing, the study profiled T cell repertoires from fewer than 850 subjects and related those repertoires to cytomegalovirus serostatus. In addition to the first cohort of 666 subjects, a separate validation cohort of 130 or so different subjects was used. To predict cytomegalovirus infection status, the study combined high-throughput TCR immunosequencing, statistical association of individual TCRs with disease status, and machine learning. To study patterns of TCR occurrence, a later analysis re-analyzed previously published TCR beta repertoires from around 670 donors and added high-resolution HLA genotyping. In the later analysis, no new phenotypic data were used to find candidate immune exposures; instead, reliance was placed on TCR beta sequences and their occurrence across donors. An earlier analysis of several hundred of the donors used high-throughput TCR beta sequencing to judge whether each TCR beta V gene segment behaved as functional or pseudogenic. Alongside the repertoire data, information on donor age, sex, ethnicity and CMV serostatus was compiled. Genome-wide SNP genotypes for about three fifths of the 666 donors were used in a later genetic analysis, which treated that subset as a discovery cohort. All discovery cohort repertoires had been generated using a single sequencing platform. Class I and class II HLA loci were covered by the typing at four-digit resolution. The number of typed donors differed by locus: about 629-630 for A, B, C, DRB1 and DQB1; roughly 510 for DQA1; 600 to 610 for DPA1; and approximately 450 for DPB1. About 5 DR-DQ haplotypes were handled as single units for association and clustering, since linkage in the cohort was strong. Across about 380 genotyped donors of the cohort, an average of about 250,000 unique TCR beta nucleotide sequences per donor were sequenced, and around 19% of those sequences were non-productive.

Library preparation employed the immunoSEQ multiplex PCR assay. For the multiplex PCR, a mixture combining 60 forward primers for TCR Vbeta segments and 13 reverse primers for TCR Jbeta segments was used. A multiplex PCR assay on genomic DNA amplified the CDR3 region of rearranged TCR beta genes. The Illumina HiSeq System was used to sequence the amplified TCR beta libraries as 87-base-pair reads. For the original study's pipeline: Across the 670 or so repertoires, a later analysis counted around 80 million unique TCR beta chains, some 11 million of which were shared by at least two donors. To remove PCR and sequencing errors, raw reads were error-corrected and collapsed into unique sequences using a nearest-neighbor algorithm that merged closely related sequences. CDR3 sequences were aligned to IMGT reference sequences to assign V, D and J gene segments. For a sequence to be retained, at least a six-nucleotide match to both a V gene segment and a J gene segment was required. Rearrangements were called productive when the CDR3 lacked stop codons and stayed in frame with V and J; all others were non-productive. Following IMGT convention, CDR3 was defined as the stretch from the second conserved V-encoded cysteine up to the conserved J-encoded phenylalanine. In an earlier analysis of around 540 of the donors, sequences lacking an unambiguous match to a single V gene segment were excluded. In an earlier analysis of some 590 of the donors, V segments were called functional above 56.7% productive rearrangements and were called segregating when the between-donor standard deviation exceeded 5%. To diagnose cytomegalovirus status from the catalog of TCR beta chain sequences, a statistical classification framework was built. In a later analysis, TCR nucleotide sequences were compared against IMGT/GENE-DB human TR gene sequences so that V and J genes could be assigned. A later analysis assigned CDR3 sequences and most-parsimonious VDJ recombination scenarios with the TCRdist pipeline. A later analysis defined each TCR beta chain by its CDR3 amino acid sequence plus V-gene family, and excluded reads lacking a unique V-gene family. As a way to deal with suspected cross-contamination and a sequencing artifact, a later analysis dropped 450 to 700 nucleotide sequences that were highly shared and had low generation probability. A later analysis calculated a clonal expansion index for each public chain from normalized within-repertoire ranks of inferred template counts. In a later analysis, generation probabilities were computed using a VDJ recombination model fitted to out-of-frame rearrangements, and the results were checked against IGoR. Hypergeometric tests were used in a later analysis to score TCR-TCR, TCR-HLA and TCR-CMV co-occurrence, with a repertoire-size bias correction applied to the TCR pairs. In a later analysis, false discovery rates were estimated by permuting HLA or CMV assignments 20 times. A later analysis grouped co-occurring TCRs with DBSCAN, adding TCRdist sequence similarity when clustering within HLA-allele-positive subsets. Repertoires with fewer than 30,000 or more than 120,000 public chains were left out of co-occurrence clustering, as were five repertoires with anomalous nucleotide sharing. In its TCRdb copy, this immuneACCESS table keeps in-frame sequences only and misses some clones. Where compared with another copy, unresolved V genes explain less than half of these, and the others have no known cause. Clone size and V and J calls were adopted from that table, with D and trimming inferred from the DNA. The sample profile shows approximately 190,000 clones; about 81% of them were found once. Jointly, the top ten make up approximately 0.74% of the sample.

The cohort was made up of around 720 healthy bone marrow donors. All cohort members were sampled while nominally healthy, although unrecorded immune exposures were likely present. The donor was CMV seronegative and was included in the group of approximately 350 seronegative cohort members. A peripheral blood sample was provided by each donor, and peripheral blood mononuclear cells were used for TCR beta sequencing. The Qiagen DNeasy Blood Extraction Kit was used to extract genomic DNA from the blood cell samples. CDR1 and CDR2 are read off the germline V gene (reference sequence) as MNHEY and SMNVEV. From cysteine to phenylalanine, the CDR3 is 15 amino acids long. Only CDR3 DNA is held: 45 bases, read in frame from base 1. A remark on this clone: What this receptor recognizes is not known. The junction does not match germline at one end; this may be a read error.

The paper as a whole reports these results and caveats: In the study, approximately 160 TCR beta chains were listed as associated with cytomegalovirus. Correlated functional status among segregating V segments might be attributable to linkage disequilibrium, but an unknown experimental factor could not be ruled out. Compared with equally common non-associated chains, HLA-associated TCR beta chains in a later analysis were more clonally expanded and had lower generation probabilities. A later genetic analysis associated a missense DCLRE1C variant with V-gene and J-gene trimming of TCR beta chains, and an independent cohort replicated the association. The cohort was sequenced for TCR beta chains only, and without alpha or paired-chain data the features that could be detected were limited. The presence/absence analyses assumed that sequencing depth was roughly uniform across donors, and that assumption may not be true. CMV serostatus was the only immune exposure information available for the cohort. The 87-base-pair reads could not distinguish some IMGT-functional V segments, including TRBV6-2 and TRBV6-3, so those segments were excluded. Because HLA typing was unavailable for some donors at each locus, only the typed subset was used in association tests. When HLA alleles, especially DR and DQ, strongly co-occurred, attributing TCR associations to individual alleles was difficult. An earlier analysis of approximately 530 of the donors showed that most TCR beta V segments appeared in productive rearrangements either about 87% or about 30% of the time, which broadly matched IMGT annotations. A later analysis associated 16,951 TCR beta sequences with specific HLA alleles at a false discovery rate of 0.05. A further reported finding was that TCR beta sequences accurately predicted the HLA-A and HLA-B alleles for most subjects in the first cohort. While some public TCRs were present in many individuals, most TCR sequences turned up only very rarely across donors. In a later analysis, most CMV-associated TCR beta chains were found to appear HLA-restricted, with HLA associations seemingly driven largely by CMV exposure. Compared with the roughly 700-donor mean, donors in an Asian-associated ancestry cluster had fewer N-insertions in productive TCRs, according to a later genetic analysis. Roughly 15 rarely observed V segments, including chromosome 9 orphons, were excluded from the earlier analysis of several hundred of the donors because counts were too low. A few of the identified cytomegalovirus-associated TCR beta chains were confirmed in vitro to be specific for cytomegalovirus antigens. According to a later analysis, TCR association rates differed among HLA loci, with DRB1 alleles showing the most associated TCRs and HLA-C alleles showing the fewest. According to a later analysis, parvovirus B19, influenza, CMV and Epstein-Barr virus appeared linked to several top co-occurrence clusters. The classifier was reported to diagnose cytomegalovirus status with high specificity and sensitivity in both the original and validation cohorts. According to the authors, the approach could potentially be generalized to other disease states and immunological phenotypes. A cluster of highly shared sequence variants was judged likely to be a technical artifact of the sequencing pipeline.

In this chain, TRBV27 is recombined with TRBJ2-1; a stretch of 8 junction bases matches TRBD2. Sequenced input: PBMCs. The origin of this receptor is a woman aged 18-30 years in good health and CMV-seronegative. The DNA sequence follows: TGTGCCAGCAGCTATCGGGAGGGCTCCTATAATGAGCAGTTCTTC. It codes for CASSYREGSYNEQFF.